The clone carrying this T cell receptor (beta chain) was seen repeatedly, ten times or more. The antigen remains undetermined. This entry belongs to a study of regulatory T cells in long-lasting Graves disease. Time point: persistent/refractory GD, antithyroid drugs over 5 years with positive TRAb. From PBMCs, RNA was extracted and then used to make the TCR library. Construction of the TCR beta libraries employed iRepertoire HTBI primers in conjunction with Arm-PCR of CDR3 regions. One entry per CDR3 protein, called by TCRdb with MiXCR from the multiplex PCR reads. Of a few hundred thousand distinct CDR3 sequences listed, around 24% are singletons. Study-level points and caveats: Persistent Graves' patients showed reduced TCR diversity versus newly diagnosed patients.

Germline values: CDR1 MDHEN, CDR2 SYDVKM. This CDR3 contains 20 residues. Trimming cost V 6 bases and J 0 bases, with 30 bases left between them. The sample was peripheral blood mononuclear cells (PBMCs), taken when the disease was refractory, from a patient treated with antithyroid drugs. The sequence derives from a female donor with Graves disease. The chain joins TRBV28 to TRBJ2-7; D might be TRBD2 (6 bases). CDR3 in DNA: TGTGCCAGCAGGGACCCGAGCTTCGACCTAGGCGTCGGGGGCTCCTACGAGCAGTACTTC. Translation gives CASRDPSFDLGVGGSYEQYF.